Each of the 29 T cell receptor beta chains below was sequenced from the same sample in a study of cytomegalovirus exposure and HLA in healthy donors. The PCR had 60 Vbeta and 13 Jbeta primers. Sequencing used immunoSEQ multiplex PCR; TCRdb keeps in-frame clones, though not all of them. The sample records some 220,000 clones, around 80% being singletons. Sequences were obtained from PBMCs. Source of these receptors: a boy aged 5-17 years in good health and CMV-seronegative.

This chain joins TRBV7-3 and TRBJ2-3; 13 bases line up with TRBD2. Looked up from germline, CDR1 is SGHTA and CDR2 is FQGTGA. This CDR3 region has 15 residues. V dropped 5 bases and J dropped 5; count of bases not matched to a gene: 4. DNA for the CDR3: TGTGCCAGCAGCGATACTAGCGGGGGGGGAGATACGCAGTATTTT. Translating it yields CASSDTSGGGDTQYF.

This sequence joins TRBV10-3 and TRBJ1-2, with D tentatively TRBD1 (6 bases). V lost 6 bases, J lost 1 base, and 21 bases lay in between. From germline, CDR1 is ENHRY and CDR2 SYGVKD. The CDR3 is made up of 17 amino acids. CDR3 loop: CAIRSVDGGLINYGYTF. CDR3 in DNA: TGTGCCATCAGGTCGGTCGATGGGGGCCTCATTAACTATGGCTACACCTTC.

The chain carries TRBV7-8 and TRBJ2-5; 9 bases map to TRBD1. Germline loops: CDR1 SGHVS, CDR2 FQNEAQ. The length of the CDR3 is 19 residues. The V segment lost 7 bases and the J segment 7 bases; nucleotides outside the gene matches: 25. The CDR3 reads CASTPGTGTGTALSWTQYF. In DNA, the CDR3 is TGTGCCAGCACCCCCGGGACAGGGACTGGTACAGCGCTCTCGTGGACCCAGTACTTC.

This clone showed up just once. The J gene is TRBJ1-1, the V gene TRBV5-1; TRBD1 is a possible D gene (6 bases). The CDR3 has 13 amino acids. V was pared by 4 bases and J by 11 bases, with 18 bases between. Germline CDR1 and CDR2: SGHRS and YFSETQ. The CDR3, as DNA: TGCGCCAGCAGCCTTCCCCGAGGGGGATTGGCTTTCTTT. Translated: CASSLPRGGLAFF.

The sample holds one count of this clone. This chain links TRBV4-1 with TRBJ2-2; D call uncertain. CDR1 is MGHRA and CDR2 is YSYEKL in the germline V gene. The V end lost 4 bases, the J end lost 8 bases, and 8 bases lay between the germline ends. The CDR3 runs to 12 residues. The CDR3 loop reads CASSPPVGELFF. DNA for the CDR3: TGCGCCAGCAGCCCGCCGGTGGGGGAGCTGTTTTTT.

This chain joins TRBV29-1 and TRBJ2-3; maybe TRBD1 (5 bases). CDR1 SQVTM and CDR2 ANQGSEA come from the germline V gene. The length of the CDR3 is 12 residues. Trimming pared 3 bases from V and 5 bases from J, leaving 9 bases between. CDR3 bases: TGCAGCGTTGATCAGGGCCAAGATACGCAGTATTTT. Amino acid sequence: CSVDQGQDTQYF.

This chain uses TRBV20-1 with TRBJ2-7; TRBD2 might be the D (5 bases). In germline, CDR1 is DFQATT, CDR2 SNEGSKA (reference sequence). Deletions cut 7 bases from V and 2 bases from J, with 9 bases between. There are 11 residues in the CDR3. Here the CDR3 DNA reads TGCAGTGTGGTGGGAGCCTACGAGCAGTACTTC. This sequence encodes CSVVGAYEQYF.

V gene TRBV29-1 combines with J gene TRBJ1-2; 7 bases align to TRBD1. This CDR3 has 15 amino acids. Germline CDR1 is SQVTM and CDR2 is ANQGSEA. V shed 2 bases and J 6 bases; nucleotides not matched to a gene: 12. CDR3: CSVEREPGGWNGYTF. The DNA of the CDR3 is TGCAGCGTTGAAAGAGAACCAGGGGGATGGAATGGCTACACCTTC.

The J gene is TRBJ2-7, the V gene TRBV6-6; 9 nucleotides match TRBD1. Per the germline V gene, CDR1 is MNHNY and CDR2 is SVGAGI (reference sequence). The CDR3 runs 13 residues. With 7 bases clipped from V and 5 bases from J, the junction kept 6 bases outside the gene matches. The chain's CDR3 is CASIRQGDDEQYF. As DNA, the CDR3 is TGTGCCAGCATCCGACAGGGGGATGACGAGCAGTACTTC.

This clone was detected once. This chain links TRBV14 with TRBJ2-7; no clear D gene. Trimming pared 0 bases from V and 3 bases from J, leaving 6 bases between. Looked up from germline, CDR1 is SGHDN and CDR2 is FVKESK. The CDR3 is 13 amino acids. The DNA for the CDR3 is TGTGCCAGCAGCCAAGATCCAGGCTACGAGCAGTACTTC. This encodes CASSQDPGYEQYF. The full variable domain, its missing parts supplied by reference TRBV14 and TRBJ2-7, is EAGVTQFPSHSVIEKGQTVTLRCDPISGHDNLYWYRRVMGKEIKFLLHFVKESKQDESGMPNNRFLAERTGGTYSTLKVQPAELEDSGVYFCASSQDPGYEQYFGPGTRLTVT.

Of note for this clone: The same CDR3 is also encoded by other DNA sequences in this sample. The chain employs TRBV7-9 and TRBJ2-7; tentative D call: TRBD1 (5 bases). CDR1 and CDR2 (germline): SEHNR, FQNEAQ (reference sequence). Trimming shortened V by 4 bases and J by 3 bases, and 7 bases separated the two germline ends. CDR3 length: 12 residues. CDR3 loop: CASSSTGYEQYF. DNA of the CDR3: TGTGCCAGCAGCTCTACAGGCTACGAGCAGTACTTC.

V and J are TRBV18 and TRBJ1-1; TRBD1 is a possible D gene (6 bases). Looked up from germline, CDR1 is KGHSH and CDR2 is LQKENI. Deletions cut 3 bases from V and 5 bases from J, with 16 bases between. This CDR3 comprises 15 residues. CDR3 in DNA: TGTGCCAGCTCACCTTCTATCGGGGGGCGTACTGAAGCTTTCTTT. As protein: CASSPSIGGRTEAFF. The full variable domain, completed using reference TRBV18 and TRBJ1-1, is NAGVMQNPRHLVRRRGQEARLRCSPMKGHSHVYWYRQLPEEGLKFMVYLQKENIIDESGMPKERFSAEFPKEGPSILRIQQVVRGDSAAYFCASSPSIGGRTEAFFGQGTRLTVV.

The gene calls are TRBV15 and TRBJ1-2, with 7 bases fitting TRBD1. Per germline, CDR1 LNHNV and CDR2 YYDKDF (reference sequence). The CDR3 is 16 amino acids. J was trimmed by 4 bases and V by 2 bases; bases with no gene match: 10. The CDR3 nucleotides read TGTGCCACCAGCAGATCTCAGACCGGGACAGCCTATGGCTACACCTTC. Translating it yields CATSRSQTGTAYGYTF.

CDR3 in DNA: TGTGCCAGTAGTCCGCTTATGAACGGGGAAAAACTGTTTTTT. Translating it yields CASSPLMNGEKLFF. V gene TRBV19 combines with J gene TRBJ1-4, with no clear D. The CDR3 length is 14 residues. V was pared by 5 bases and J by 8 bases, with 15 bases between. Germline CDR1 LNHDA, CDR2 SQIVND (reference sequence). The full variable domain, rest sourced from reference TRBV19 and TRBJ1-4, is DGGITQSPKYLFRKEGQNVTLSCEQNLNHDAMYWYRQDPGQGLRLIYYSQIVNDFQKGDIAEGYSVSREKKESFPLTVTSAQKNPTAFYLCASSPLMNGEKLFFGSGTQLSVL.

The chain joins TRBV7-6 to TRBJ1-5; D uncertain. Looked up from germline, CDR1 is SGHVS and CDR2 is FNYEAQ. The V end lost 5 bases, the J end lost 4 bases, and 6 bases lay between the germline ends. This CDR3 has 12 amino acids. CDR3 coding DNA: TGTGCCAGCAGCCACAGAAATCAGCCCCAGCATTTT. Residues: CASSHRNQPQHF.

The DNA of the CDR3 is TGCGCCAGCAGCCAACCGGGACAGTCTGGCTACACCTTC. It encodes CASSQPGQSGYTF. The gene calls are TRBV4-1 and TRBJ1-2, with 7 bases fitting TRBD1. CDR3 length equals 13 residues. The germline V gene encodes CDR1 MGHRA and CDR2 YSYEKL. Trimming took 2 bases from V and 7 from J; bases not matched to a gene: 4.

This clone appeared a single time. The chain links TRBV4-2 to TRBJ2-5; TRBD2 is a possible D gene (6 bases). V was trimmed by 0 bases and J by 2 bases, leaving 16 bases between them. CDR1 and CDR2 from the germline V gene are LGHNA and YNFKEQ. The CDR3 is made up of 17 amino acids. CDR3 sequence reads: CASSQDTPGGAQETQYF. As DNA, the CDR3 is TGTGCCAGCAGCCAAGATACCCCAGGCGGGGCACAAGAGACCCAGTACTTC.

Written as DNA, the CDR3 is TGTGCCAGCGGGCAAAGATGGTCCCCCGGCGACGAGCAGTACTTC. This codes for CASGQRWSPGDEQYF. The V call is TRBV21-1, the J call TRBJ2-7; the D call of TRBD1 is as the table states it, not checked on the DNA. TRBV21-1 counts as a pseudogene. The CDR3 contains 15 residues.

The rearrangement joins TRBV30 to TRBJ1-2; tentative D call: TRBD1 (6 bases). The CDR3 runs 12 residues. Trimming removed 3 bases at V and 3 bases at J, with 8 bases between. Germline assignment: CDR1 GTSNPN and CDR2 SVGIG (reference sequence). The CDR3: CAWSGQYYGYTF. For the CDR3, the DNA is TGTGCCTGGAGCGGACAGTACTATGGCTACACCTTC. Based on the CDR3 plus reference TRBV30 and TRBJ1-2, the full variable domain is SQTIHQWPATLVQPVGSPLSLECTVEGTSNPNLYWYRQAAGRGLQLLFYSVGIGQISSEVPQNLSASRPQDRQFILSSKKLLLSDSGFYLCAWSGQYYGYTFGSGTRLTVV.

The CDR3: CAWMAGFLFWQEAFF. CDR3 in DNA: TGTGCCTGGATGGCAGGATTTTTGTTTTGGCAGGAAGCTTTCTTT. This rearrangement joins TRBV30 to TRBJ1-1; D is unclear. V was clipped by 4 bases and J by 8 bases, with 23 bases between them. This CDR3 region has 15 residues. Germline CDR1 is GTSNPN and CDR2 is SVGIG (reference sequence). The full variable domain, in which reference TRBV30 and TRBJ1-1 provide the parts outside the CDR3, is SQTIHQWPATLVQPVGSPLSLECTVEGTSNPNLYWYRQAAGRGLQLLFYSVGIGQISSEVPQNLSASRPQDRQFILSSKKLLLSDSGFYLCAWMAGFLFWQEAFFGQGTRLTVV.

The chain recombines TRBV5-1 with TRBJ2-5; 11 bases map to TRBD2. The junction had 10 bases not matched to a gene; V was cut back by 7 bases and J by 2 bases. The CDR3 is made up of 16 amino acids. Germline CDR1 and CDR2: SGHRS and YFSETQ. CDR3 region: CASCPGLAGPQETQYF. CDR3 in DNA: TGCGCCAGCTGCCCTGGACTAGCGGGCCCTCAAGAGACCCAGTACTTC.

The rearrangement uses TRBV27 and TRBJ2-7; 9 nucleotides align to TRBD1. CDR1 and CDR2 (germline): MNHEY, SMNVEV (reference sequence). The J segment lost 6 bases and the V segment lost 5 bases, leaving 17 bases of the junction unmatched. The CDR3 sequence is 17 residues long. The CDR3: CASSPPTGTGQASEQYF. The CDR3, as DNA: TGTGCCAGCAGTCCACCAACGGGGACAGGGCAGGCAAGCGAGCAGTACTTC.

CDR3 sequence reads: CASSNRTSGRYNEQFF. The CDR3 DNA is TGTGCCAGCAGCAACCGGACTAGCGGGAGATACAATGAGCAGTTCTTC. This rearrangement joins TRBV14 to TRBJ2-1; TRBD2 matches at 13 bases. CDR3 size: 16 residues. Germline V gene sequence: CDR1 SGHDN, CDR2 FVKESK. V was pared by 5 bases and J by 4 bases, with 5 bases of the junction left unmatched.

With regard to this clone: Germline is not matched at one junction end, which may reflect a read error. The V and J genes are TRBV6-4 and TRBJ2-2, with D perhaps matching TRBD2 (6 bases). This CDR3 contains 16 residues. CDR1 MRHNA and CDR2 SNTAGT come from the germline V gene. DNA for the CDR3: TGTGCCAGCACCCCCGGTGCCGGCGGGAACTCCGGGGAGCTGTTTTTT. This gives the protein CASTPGAGGNSGELFF.

The genes are TRBV4-1 and TRBJ2-3; a possible D gene is TRBD2 (5 bases). This CDR3 spans 14 amino acids. Trimming pared 4 bases from V and 2 bases from J, leaving 10 bases between. The germline gives CDR1 MGHRA, CDR2 YSYEKL. The CDR3 protein is CASSPGIYTDTQYF. CDR3 in DNA: TGCGCCAGCAGCCCCGGGATTTACACAGATACGCAGTATTTT.

A few counts support this clone. This sequence joins TRBV6-1 and TRBJ1-2; no reliable D call. CDR3 length equals 12 residues. The germline gives CDR1 MNHNS, CDR2 SASEGT. The V and J ends lost 1 base and 8 bases respectively, with 8 bases between them. This CDR3 reads CASSEGSGGYTF. The CDR3 DNA reads TGTGCCAGCAGTGAAGGTTCGGGGGGCTACACCTTC.

The V call is TRBV19, the J call TRBJ1-2; 9 bases are shared with TRBD1. Germline-derived CDR1 and CDR2 are LNHDA and SQIVND (reference sequence). This CDR3 has 16 amino acids. The V gene end was trimmed by 5 bases and the J gene end by 2 bases; junction bases not matched to a gene: 9. The CDR3 loop reads CASSGRDRAPNYGYTF. CDR3 in DNA: TGTGCCAGTAGTGGCCGGGACAGGGCTCCCAACTATGGCTACACCTTC.

The chain carries TRBV5-1 and TRBJ1-3; 7 bases line up with TRBD1. The CDR3 spans 17 residues. Germline CDR1 and CDR2: SGHRS and YFSETQ. V trimming: 4 bases; J trimming: 1 base; junction bases outside the gene matches: 11. The CDR3 DNA reads as TGCGCCAGCAGCCCAACCCTTAACAGGGGATCTGGAAACACCATATATTTT. Translated: CASSPTLNRGSGNTIYF. Supplemented by reference TRBV5-1 and TRBJ1-3, the full variable domain reads KAGVTQTPRYLIKTRGQQVTLSCSPISGHRSVSWYQQTPGQGLQFLFEYFSETQRNKGNFPGRFSGRQFSNSRSEMNVSTLELGDSALYLCASSPTLNRGSGNTIYFGEGSWLTVV.

This clone was counted once. The rearrangement joins TRBV6-5 to TRBJ2-7; a possible D gene is TRBD1 (5 bases). Germline-derived CDR1 and CDR2 are MNHEY and SVGAGI. Trimming removed 4 bases at V and 4 bases at J, with 20 bases between. The CDR3 loop spans 16 amino acids. CDR3: CASSWDSRDLGYEQYF. The CDR3 coding sequence is TGTGCCAGCAGTTGGGATAGCAGGGATTTGGGATACGAGCAGTACTTC.